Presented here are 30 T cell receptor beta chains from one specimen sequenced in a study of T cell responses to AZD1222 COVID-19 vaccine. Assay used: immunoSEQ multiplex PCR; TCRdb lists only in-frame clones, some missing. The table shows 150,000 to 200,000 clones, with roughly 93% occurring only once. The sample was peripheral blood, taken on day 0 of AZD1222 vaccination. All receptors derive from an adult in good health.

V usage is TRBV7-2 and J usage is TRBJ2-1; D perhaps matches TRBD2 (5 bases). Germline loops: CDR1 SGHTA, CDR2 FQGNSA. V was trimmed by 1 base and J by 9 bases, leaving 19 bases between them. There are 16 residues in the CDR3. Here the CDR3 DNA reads TGTGCCAGCAGCTTAGGGAGGCCGGGCCCCCTGGGTGAGCAGTTCTTC. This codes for CASSLGRPGPLGEQFF.

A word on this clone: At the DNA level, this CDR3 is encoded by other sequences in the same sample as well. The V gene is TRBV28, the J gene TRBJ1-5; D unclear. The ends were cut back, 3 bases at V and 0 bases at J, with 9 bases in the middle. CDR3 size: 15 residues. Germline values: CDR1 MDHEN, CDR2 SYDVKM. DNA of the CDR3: TGTGCCAGCAGTTTTCTTTTGAATAGCAATCAGCCCCAGCATTTT. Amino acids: CASSFLLNSNQPQHF.

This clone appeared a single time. The CDR3 sequence: CASSLRTSGGVDVNEQFF. CDR3 DNA: TGTGCCAGCAGCCTTAGGACTAGCGGGGGCGTGGATGTGAATGAGCAGTTCTTC. This chain joins TRBV5-8 and TRBJ2-1, with 13 positions matching TRBD2. The CDR3 loop spans 18 amino acids. J lost 7 bases, V lost 4 bases, and 14 bases had no gene match. CDR1 and CDR2 from the germline V gene are SGHTS and YDEGEE. Full variable domain (rest looked up from reference TRBV5-8 and TRBJ2-1): EAGVTQSPTHLIKTRGQQATLRCSPISGHTSVYWYQQALGLGLQFLLWYDEGEERNRGNFPPRFSGRQFPNYSSELNVNALELEDSALYLCASSLRTSGGVDVNEQFFGPGTRLTVL.

CDR3 nucleotide sequence: TGTGCCAGCAGCTTAGGACCGGGCCTAACTAATGAAAAACTGTTTTTT. It codes for CASSLGPGLTNEKLFF. V is TRBV7-9 and J is TRBJ1-4; D uncertain. This CDR3 has 16 amino acids. In germline, CDR1 is SEHNR, CDR2 FQNEAQ (reference sequence). The germline V and J ends were trimmed by 1 base and 1 base, with 10 bases remaining between them.

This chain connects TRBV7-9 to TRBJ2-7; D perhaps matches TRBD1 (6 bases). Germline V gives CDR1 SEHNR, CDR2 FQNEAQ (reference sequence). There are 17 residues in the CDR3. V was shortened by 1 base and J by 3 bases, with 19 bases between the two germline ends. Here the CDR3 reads CASSLGGAAGRGYEQYF. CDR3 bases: TGTGCCAGCAGCTTAGGAGGGGCCGCGGGCAGGGGCTACGAGCAGTACTTC.

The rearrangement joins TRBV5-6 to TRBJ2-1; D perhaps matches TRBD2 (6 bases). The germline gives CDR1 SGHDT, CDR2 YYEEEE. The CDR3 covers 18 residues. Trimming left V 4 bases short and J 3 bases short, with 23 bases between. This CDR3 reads CASSPVRARLGLYNEQFF. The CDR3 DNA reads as TGTGCCAGCAGCCCGGTCCGGGCTCGACTAGGCCTCTACAATGAGCAGTTCTTC.

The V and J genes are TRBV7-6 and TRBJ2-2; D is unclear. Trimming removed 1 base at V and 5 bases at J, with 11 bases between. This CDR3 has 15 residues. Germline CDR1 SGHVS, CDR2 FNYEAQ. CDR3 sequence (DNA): TGTGCCAGCAGCTTAGTCCCAGATATGACCGGGGAGCTGTTTTTT. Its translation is CASSLVPDMTGELFF.

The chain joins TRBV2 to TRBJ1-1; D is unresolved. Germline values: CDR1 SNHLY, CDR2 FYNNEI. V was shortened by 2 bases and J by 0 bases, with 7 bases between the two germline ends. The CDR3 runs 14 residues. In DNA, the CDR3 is TGTGCCAGCAGTGAACAGCTCATGAACACTGAAGCTTTCTTT. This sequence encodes CASSEQLMNTEAFF. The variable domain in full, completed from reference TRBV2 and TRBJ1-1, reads EPEVTQTPSHQVTQMGQEVILRCVPISNHLYFYWYRQILGQKVEFLVSFYNNEISEKSEIFDDQFSVERPDGSNFTLKIRSTKLEDSAMYFCASSEQLMNTEAFFGQGTRLTVV.

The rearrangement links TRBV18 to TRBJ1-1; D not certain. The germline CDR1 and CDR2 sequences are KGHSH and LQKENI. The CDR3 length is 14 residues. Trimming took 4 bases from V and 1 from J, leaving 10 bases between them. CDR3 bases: TGTGCCAGCTCACGCACTGAACAGAACACTGAAGCTTTCTTT. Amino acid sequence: CASSRTEQNTEAFF.

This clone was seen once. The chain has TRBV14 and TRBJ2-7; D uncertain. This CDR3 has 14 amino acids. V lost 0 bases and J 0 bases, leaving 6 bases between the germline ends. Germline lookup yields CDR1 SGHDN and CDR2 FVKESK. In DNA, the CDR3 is TGTGCCAGCAGCCAAGAACGAGTCTCCTACGAGCAGTACTTC. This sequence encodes CASSQERVSYEQYF. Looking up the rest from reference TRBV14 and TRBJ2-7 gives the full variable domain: EAGVTQFPSHSVIEKGQTVTLRCDPISGHDNLYWYRRVMGKEIKFLLHFVKESKQDESGMPNNRFLAERTGGTYSTLKVQPAELEDSGVYFCASSQERVSYEQYFGPGTRLTVT.

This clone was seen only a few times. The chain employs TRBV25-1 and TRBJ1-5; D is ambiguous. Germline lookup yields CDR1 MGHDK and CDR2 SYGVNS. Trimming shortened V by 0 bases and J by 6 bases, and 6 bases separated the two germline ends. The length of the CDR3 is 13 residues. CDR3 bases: TGTGCCAGCAGTGAATATTTTGGTCAGCCCCAGCATTTT. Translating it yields CASSEYFGQPQHF. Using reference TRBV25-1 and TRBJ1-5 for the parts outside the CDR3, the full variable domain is EADIYQTPRYLVIGTGKKITLECSQTMGHDKMYWYQQDPGMELHLIHYSYGVNSTEKGDLSSESTVSRIRTEHFPLTLESARPSHTSQYLCASSEYFGQPQHFGDGTRLSIL.

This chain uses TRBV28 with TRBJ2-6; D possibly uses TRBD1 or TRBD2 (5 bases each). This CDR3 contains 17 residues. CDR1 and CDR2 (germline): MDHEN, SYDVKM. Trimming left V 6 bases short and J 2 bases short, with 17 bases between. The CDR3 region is CASRPGPGRTGANVLTF. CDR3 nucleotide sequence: TGTGCCAGCAGACCGGGACCGGGCCGGACTGGGGCCAACGTCCTGACTTTC.

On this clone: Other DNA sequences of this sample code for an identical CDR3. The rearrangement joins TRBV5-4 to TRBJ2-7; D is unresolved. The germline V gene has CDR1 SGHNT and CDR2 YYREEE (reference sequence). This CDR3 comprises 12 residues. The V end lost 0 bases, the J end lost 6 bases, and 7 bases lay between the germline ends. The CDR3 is CASSLDPGEQYF. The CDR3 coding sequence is TGTGCCAGCAGCTTGGACCCTGGCGAGCAGTACTTC.

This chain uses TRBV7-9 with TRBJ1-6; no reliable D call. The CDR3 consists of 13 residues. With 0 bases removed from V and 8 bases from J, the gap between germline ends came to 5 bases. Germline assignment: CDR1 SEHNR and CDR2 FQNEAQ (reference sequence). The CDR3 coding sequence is TGTGCCAGCAGCTTAGCGCGTGATTCACCCCTCCACTTT. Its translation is CASSLARDSPLHF.

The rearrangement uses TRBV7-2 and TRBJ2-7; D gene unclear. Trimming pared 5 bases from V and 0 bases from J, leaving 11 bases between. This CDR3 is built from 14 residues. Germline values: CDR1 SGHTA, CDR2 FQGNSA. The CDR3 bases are TGTGCCAGCAGCCCCAATACGGCCTCCTACGAGCAGTACTTC. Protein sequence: CASSPNTASYEQYF.

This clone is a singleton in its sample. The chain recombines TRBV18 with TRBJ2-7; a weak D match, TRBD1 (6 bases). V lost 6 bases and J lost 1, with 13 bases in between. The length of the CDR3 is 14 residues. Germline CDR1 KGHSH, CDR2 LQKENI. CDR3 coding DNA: TGTGCCAGCTCTCCCGGGACATCTTCCTACGAGCAGTACTTC. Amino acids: CASSPGTSSYEQYF. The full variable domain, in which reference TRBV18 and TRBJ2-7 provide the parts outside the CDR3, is NAGVMQNPRHLVRRRGQEARLRCSPMKGHSHVYWYRQLPEEGLKFMVYLQKENIIDESGMPKERFSAEFPKEGPSILRIQQVVRGDSAAYFCASSPGTSSYEQYFGPGTRLTVT.

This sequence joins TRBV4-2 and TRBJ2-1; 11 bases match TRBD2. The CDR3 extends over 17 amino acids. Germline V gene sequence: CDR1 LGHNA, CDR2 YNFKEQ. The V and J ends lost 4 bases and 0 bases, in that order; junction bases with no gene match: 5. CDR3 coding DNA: TGTGCCAGCAGCCGAGTAGCGGGGGGGAGCTCCTACAATGAGCAGTTCTTC. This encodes CASSRVAGGSSYNEQFF.

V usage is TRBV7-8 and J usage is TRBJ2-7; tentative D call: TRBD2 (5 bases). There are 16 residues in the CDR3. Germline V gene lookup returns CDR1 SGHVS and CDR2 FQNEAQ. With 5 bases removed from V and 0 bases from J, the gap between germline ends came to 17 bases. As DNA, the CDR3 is TGTGCCAGCAGCCCAGGACTGCCGTCCGGCTCCTACGAGCAGTACTTC. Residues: CASSPGLPSGSYEQYF.

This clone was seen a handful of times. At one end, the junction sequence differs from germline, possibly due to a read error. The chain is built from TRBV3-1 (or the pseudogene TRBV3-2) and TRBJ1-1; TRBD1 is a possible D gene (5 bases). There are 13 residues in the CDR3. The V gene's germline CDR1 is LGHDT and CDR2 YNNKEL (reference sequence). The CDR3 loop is CASTQEGLTEAFF. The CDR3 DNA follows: TGTGCCAGCACCCAAGAGGGACTCACTGAAGCTTTCTTT.

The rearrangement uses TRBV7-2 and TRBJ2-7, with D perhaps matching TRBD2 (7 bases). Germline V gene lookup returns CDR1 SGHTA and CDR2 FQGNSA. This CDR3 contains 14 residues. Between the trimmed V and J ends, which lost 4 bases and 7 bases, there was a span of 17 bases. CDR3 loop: CASSYTRGGSEQYF. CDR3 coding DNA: TGTGCCAGCAGCTATACGAGGGGGGGGTCAGAGCAGTACTTC.

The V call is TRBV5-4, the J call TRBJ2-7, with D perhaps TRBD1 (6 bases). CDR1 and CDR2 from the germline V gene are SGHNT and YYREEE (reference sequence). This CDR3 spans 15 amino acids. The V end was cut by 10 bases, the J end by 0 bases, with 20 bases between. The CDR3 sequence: CASGRDNSLSYEQYF. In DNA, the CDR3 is TGTGCCTCAGGCCGGGACAACTCCCTCTCCTACGAGCAGTACTTC.

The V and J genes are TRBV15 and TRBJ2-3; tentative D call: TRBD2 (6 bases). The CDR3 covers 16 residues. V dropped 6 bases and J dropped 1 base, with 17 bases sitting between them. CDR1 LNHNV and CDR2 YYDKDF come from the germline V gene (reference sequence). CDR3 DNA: TGTGCCACCAGTCCCGGGGCGGGATACCGCACAGATACGCAGTATTTT. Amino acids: CATSPGAGYRTDTQYF.

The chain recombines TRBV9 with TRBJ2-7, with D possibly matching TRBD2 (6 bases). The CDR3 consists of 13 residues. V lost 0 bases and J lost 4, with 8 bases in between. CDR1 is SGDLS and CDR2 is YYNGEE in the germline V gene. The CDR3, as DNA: TGTGCCAGCAGCGTAGGGGGGGAGTACGAGCAGTACTTC. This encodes CASSVGGEYEQYF. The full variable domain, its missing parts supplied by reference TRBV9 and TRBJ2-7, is DSGVTQTPKHLITATGQRVTLRCSPRSGDLSVYWYQQSLDQGLQFLIQYYNGEERAKGNILERFSAQQFPDLHSELNLSSLELGDSALYFCASSVGGEYEQYFGPGTRLTVT.

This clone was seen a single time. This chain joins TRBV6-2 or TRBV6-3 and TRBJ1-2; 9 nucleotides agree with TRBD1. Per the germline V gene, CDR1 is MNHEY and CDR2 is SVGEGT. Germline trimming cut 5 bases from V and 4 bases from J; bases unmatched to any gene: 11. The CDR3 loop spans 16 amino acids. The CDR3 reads CASSALPGQGLYGYTF. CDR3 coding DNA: TGTGCCAGCAGTGCACTCCCGGGACAGGGCCTCTATGGCTACACCTTC.

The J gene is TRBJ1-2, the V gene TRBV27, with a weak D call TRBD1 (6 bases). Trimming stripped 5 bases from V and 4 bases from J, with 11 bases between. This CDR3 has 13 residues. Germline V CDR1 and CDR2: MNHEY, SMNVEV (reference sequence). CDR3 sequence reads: CASSQQGFYGYTF. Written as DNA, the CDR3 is TGTGCCAGCAGTCAACAGGGTTTCTATGGCTACACCTTC.

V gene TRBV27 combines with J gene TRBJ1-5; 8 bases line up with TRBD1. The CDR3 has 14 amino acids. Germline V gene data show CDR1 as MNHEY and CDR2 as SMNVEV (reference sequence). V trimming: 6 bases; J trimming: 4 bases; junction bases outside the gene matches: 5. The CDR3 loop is CASRHGTGNQPQHF. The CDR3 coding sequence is TGTGCCAGCAGGCACGGGACAGGTAATCAGCCCCAGCATTTT.

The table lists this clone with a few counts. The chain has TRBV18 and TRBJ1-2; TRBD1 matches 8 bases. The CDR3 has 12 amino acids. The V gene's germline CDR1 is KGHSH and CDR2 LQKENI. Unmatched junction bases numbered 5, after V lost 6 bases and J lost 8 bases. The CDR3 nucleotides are TGTGCCAGCTCCGGACAGGGTGCGGGCTACACCTTC. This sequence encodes CASSGQGAGYTF.

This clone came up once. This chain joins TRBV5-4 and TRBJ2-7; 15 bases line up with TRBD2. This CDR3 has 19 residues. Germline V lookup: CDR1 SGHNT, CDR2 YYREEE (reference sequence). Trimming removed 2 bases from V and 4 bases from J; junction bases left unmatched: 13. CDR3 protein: CASSLIGLAGGPSGYEQYF. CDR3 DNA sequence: TGTGCCAGCAGCTTAATTGGACTAGCGGGAGGGCCCTCGGGTTACGAGCAGTACTTC. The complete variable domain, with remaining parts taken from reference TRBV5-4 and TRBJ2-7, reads ETGVTQSPTHLIKTRGQQVTLRCSSQSGHNTVSWYQQALGQGPQFIFQYYREEENGRGNFPPRFSGLQFPNYSSELNVNALELDDSALYLCASSLIGLAGGPSGYEQYFGPGTRLTVT.

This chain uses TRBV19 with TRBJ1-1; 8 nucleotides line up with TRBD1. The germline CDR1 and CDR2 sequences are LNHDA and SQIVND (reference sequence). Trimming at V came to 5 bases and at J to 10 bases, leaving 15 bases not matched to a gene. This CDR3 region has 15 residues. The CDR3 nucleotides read TGTGCCAGTAGTCCCAGAATGGGACAGGAAGAAGTAGCTTTCTTT. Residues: CASSPRMGQEEVAFF.

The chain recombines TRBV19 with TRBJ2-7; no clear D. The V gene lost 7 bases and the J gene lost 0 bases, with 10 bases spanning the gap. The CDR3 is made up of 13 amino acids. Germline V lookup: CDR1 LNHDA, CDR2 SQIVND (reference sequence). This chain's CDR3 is CASKAAHSYEQYF. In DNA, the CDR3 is TGTGCCAGTAAGGCGGCACACTCCTACGAGCAGTACTTC.